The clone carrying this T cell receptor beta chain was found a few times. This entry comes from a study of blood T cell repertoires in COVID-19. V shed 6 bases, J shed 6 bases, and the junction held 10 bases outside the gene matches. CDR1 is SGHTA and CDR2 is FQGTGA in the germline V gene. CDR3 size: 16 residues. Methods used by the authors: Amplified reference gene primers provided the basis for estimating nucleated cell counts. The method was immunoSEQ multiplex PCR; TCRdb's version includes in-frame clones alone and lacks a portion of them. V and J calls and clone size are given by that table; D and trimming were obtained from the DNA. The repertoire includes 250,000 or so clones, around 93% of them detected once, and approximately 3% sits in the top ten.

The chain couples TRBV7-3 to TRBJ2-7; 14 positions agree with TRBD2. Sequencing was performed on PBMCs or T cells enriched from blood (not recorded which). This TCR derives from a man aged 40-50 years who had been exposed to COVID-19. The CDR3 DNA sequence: TGTGCCAGCAGAGTGAAGACTAGCGGGAGGGAAGGCGAGCAGTACTTC. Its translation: CASRVKTSGREGEQYF.